The following is a TCR beta chain sequence with its context. This clonotype was counted only a few times. The antigen it recognizes is unknown. No much larger clone exists at a distance of one base, and base qualities are not known. The intended sense of this specimen's time point label: patch test 3, about 24 weeks after DPC sensitization. Interpreted using the paper, the treatment or condition label stands for: therapeutic diphenylcyclopropenone sensitization with weekly scalp DPC. Blood at each patch-test visit was drawn before the patch test was applied. To be eligible, patients had to be aged 18 to 70, diagnosed with alopecia and judged suitable for DPC therapy, while pregnant patients were excluded. Unfractionated whole blood was collected in Tempus Blood RNA tubes, and total RNA was extracted from that blood. The library relied on RACE. The reads were generated on a NextSeq 500. Library preparation attached unique molecular identifiers to individual cDNA molecules for quantitative, reproducible TCR counting. From each blood RNA sample, both TCR alpha and TCR beta chains were sequenced. For the original study's pipeline: A median of about 100,000 TCRs per sample was observed, with a range of about 20,000 to 690,600. The Decombinator software suite was used to annotate V, J and CDR3 in the TCR reads. To make PS versus PT1 abundance plots, every sample was subsampled to the same number of TCRs (28,000). Expanded TCRs were defined as absent before sensitization and observed at least eight times at the 2-week time point. TCRdb itself trimmed the public reads at Q25 with fastp, ran MiXCR and retained productive beta chains. A single entry per CDR3 protein holds the most common genes and DNA from its merged rows. None of the V and J calls come from the authors' own analysis; TCRdb made them. This sample lists roughly 100,000 distinct CDR3 sequences; nearly 35% were detected once. The top ten constitute around 2.8% of the sample.

This record belongs to a study of human T cells and chemical hapten exposure listed by TCRdb under 2021. Concerning the study at large: For sensitization, 2% DPC in acetone was applied to a 2 cm by 2 cm area of upper inner arm skin. Throughout the roughly 25-week study period, patients were also given weekly therapeutic DPC doses on the scalp. Patch testing was performed on the upper back with Finn chambers containing 0.01% DPC, and the patch tests were scored after 6 days according to International Contact Dermatitis Research Group standards. Most of the patients in the cohort were female, and the cohort covered alopecia areata with under or over 50% scalp involvement, alopecia totalis and alopecia universalis. Libraries were pooled for sequencing, and per-sample TCR yields varied mainly because of small differences in library volumes within the pool. This study followed changes in the peripheral blood TCR repertoire in vivo during primary and secondary sensitization of alopecia patients to the hapten diphenylcyclopropenone (DPC). Blood was sampled from patients pre-sensitization (week 0) and at 2, 6 and about 24 weeks after DPC sensitization. Blood for TCR sequencing was provided by twenty-nine alopecia patients at one to four time points (pre-sensitization, 2, 6 and 24 weeks).

CDR1 SGHNT and CDR2 YENEEA were looked up in the germline V gene. The CDR3 sequence holds 13 residues, the cysteine and phenylalanine included. CDR3 DNA only is kept here, 39 bases in frame from base 1. Germline trimming: 4 bases from V, 8 bases from J; junction bases outside gene matches: 5. Results and caveats for the whole study, not just this receptor: The number of TCRs above 1 in 1000 frequency did not change with DPC sensitization; there was no evidence of global repertoire structure alterations. Significantly more large CDR3 similarity clusters were formed by expanded TCRs than by pre-sensitization or healthy control sets, consistent with antigen-driven responses. Because all patients had alopecia, a presumed autoimmune disease, the immune response of the patients might differ from that of healthy individuals. A positive correlation was found between the number of PT1 expanded TCRs and patch test score, with significance reached at thresholds 8, 16 and 32 but not 4. Repeated subsampling changed both the strength of the expansion versus patch-test correlation and the threshold at which that correlation became significant.

The rearranged chain carries TRBV11-3 and TRBJ2-4; TRBD2 matches 7 bases in the middle. This TCR came from a man between 35 and 55 years old with alopecia areata. Some clones in this sample may be carry-over from other donors' samples. The specimen was whole blood, collected in connection with sensitization to the hapten diphenylcyclopropenone (DPC). The DNA sequence is given as TGTGCCAGCAGCTCAACTGGGGGGGACATTCAGTACTTC. Its protein reads: CASSSTGGDIQYF.